The clone carrying this T cell receptor beta chain has just one count. These data belong to a study of shared clonotypes between healthy human individuals. J lost 7 bases, V lost 2 bases, and 15 bases had no gene match. Germline-derived CDR1 and CDR2 are SGHKS and YYEKEE (reference sequence). The CDR3 totals 17 residues. This table comes from immunoSEQ multiplex PCR, and its TCRdb copy is limited to in-frame clones, with some not included. The repertoire holds more than 2,000,000 clones, with about 92% as singletons. The gene calls are TRBV5-5 and TRBJ2-7; 10 positions match TRBD2. The clonotype comes from a man between 18 and 35 years old in good health. Specimen: naive CD4+ T cells sorted from blood. Subset of the sample: CD45RA+ positively selected. The CDR3 protein is CASSFPGVAGGPGEQYF. The CDR3 DNA reads TGTGCCAGCAGCTTCCCCGGGGTAGCGGGGGGCCCAGGGGAGCAGTACTTC. Full variable domain (rest looked up from reference TRBV5-5 and TRBJ2-7): DAGVTQSPTHLIKTRGQQVTLRCSPISGHKSVSWYQQVLGQGPQFIFQYYEKEERGRGNFPDRFSARQFPNYSSELNVNALLLGDSALYLCASSFPGVAGGPGEQYFGPGTRLTVT.